Given below is one TCR beta chain in context. Original methodology: Per-sample TCR counts ranged from 23,224 to 690,600, median 95,638. Each CDR3 protein gets one entry after TCRdb re-called the RACE reads with MiXCR. These V and J calls are TCRdb output, not the study's own analysis. Of about 64,000 distinct CDR3 sequences in the sample, 8% to 13% are singletons; the top ten hold roughly 2.3%. The CDR3 loop spans 14 amino acids. Trimming stripped 3 bases from V and 0 bases from J, with 7 bases between. Germline V lookup: CDR1 LGHNA, CDR2 YSLEER. The entry originates in a study of human T cells and chemical hapten exposure. Study summary: Chiefly female patients presented with alopecia areata, totalis or universalis. The study traced per-sample TCR yield variation mainly to small differences in pooled library volumes.

Time point here: patch test 3, about 24 weeks after DPC sensitization. Treatment described: therapeutic diphenylcyclopropenone sensitization with weekly scalp DPC. The source was whole blood, collected in connection with sensitization to the hapten diphenylcyclopropenone (DPC). The source is a woman aged 25 to 39 with alopecia areata. Some clones in this sample may be carry-over from other donors' samples. The V call is TRBV4-3, the J call TRBJ2-3, with D uncertain. CDR3 sequence: CASSHQDSTDTQYF. In DNA form, the CDR3 reads TGCGCCAGCAGCCACCAGGACAGCACAGATACGCAGTATTTT.